This T cell receptor (beta chain) was identified during a study of blood T cell repertoires in COVID-19. Source study methods: Amplification from reference gene primers served as the basis for estimated nucleated cell counts. The method was immunoSEQ multiplex PCR; TCRdb's version includes in-frame clones alone and lacks a portion of them. V, J and clone size reflect that table, while D and trimming were determined from the DNA. The sample carries fewer than 150,000 clones, less than 80% recorded once. The junction had 3 bases not matched to a gene; V was cut back by 2 bases and J by 1 base. This CDR3 is built from 14 residues. In germline, CDR1 is GTSNPN, CDR2 SVGIG (reference sequence).

The chain links TRBV30 to TRBJ2-5; TRBD2 aligns across 8 bases. The origin of this receptor is a man in his forties or fifties with acute or convalescent COVID-19. What was sequenced was peripheral blood. CDR3 protein: CAWSPSGSQETQYF. The CDR3 region has the DNA TGTGCCTGGAGTCCTAGCGGGTCCCAAGAGACCCAGTACTTC. Based on the CDR3 plus reference TRBV30 and TRBJ2-5, the full variable domain is SQTIHQWPATLVQPVGSPLSLECTVEGTSNPNLYWYRQAAGRGLQLLFYSVGIGQISSEVPQNLSASRPQDRQFILSSKKLLLSDSGFYLCAWSPSGSQETQYFGPGTRLLVL.